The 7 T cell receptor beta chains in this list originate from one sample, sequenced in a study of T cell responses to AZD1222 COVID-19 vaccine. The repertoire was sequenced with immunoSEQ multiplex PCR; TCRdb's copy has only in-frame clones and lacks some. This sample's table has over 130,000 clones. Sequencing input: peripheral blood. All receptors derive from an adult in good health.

The CDR3: CAWSDSNQPQHF. The CDR3 DNA follows: TGTGCCTGGAGTGATAGCAATCAGCCCCAGCATTTT. The V call is TRBV30, the J call TRBJ1-5; D call uncertain. The CDR3 consists of 12 residues. In germline, CDR1 is GTSNPN, CDR2 SVGIG (reference sequence). The V and J ends lost 1 base and 0 bases respectively, with 1 base between them.

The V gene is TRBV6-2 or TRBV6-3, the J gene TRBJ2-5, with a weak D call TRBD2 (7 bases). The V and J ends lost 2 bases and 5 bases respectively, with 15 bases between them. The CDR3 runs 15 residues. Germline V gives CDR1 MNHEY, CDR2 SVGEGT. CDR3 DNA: TGTGCCAGCAGTTACGGGGGGGCAACGAGCGAGACCCAGTACTTC. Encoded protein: CASSYGGATSETQYF.

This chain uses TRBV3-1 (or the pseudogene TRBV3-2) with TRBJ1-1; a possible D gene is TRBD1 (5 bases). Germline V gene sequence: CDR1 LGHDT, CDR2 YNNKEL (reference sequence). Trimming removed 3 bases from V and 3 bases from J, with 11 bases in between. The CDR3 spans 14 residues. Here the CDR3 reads CASSQPPGYTEAFF. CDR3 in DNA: TGTGCCAGCAGCCAGCCCCCAGGGTACACTGAAGCTTTCTTT.

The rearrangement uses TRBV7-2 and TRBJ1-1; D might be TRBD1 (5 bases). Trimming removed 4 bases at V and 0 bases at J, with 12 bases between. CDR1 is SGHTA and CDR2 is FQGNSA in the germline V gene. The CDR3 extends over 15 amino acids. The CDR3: CASSSGSLLNTEAFF. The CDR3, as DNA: TGTGCCAGCAGCTCAGGGTCCTTACTGAACACTGAAGCTTTCTTT.

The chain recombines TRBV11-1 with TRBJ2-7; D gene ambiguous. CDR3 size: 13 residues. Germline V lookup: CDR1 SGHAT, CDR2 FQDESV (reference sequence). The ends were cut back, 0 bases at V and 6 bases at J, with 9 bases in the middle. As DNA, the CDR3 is TGTGCCAGCAGCTTAGCGCAGGCCACCGAGCAGTACTTC. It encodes CASSLAQATEQYF.

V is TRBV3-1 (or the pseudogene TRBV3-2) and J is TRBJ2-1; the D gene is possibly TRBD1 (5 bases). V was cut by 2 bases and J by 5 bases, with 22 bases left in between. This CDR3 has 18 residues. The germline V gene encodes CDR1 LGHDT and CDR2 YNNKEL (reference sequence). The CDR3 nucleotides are TGTGCCAGCAGCCAAACATACCCTTCGGCAGGGTTCAACAATGAGCAGTTCTTC. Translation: CASSQTYPSAGFNNEQFF.

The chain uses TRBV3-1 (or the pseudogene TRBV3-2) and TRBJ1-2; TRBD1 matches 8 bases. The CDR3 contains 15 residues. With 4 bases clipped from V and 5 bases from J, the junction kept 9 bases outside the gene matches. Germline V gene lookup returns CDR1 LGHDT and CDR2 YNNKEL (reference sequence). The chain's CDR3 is CASSPRDRRSYGYTF. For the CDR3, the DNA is TGTGCCAGCAGCCCACGGGACAGGAGATCTTATGGCTACACCTTC.